The 32 T cell receptor beta chains listed next were all sequenced from one sample in a study of early T cells in non-severe SARS-CoV-2 infection. TCRdb ran MiXCR on the 5' RACE reads and lists one entry per CDR3 protein. Here the sample spans 35,000 to 45,000 distinct CDR3 sequences, 9.5% to 15% being singletons. Input material: whole blood. These TCRs come from an adult who was a healthcare worker with PCR-confirmed SARS-CoV-2 infection or an uninfected control (not recorded which).

In regard to this clonotype: At one boundary the junction diverges from the germline segment, which might be a read error. The V and J genes are TRBV7-7 and TRBJ2-1, with D tentatively TRBD2 (5 bases). Looked up from germline, CDR1 is SSHAT and CDR2 is FNYEAQ (reference sequence). There are 13 residues in the CDR3. CDR3 in amino acids: CASSQEAGGEQFF. As DNA, the CDR3 is TGTGCTAGCAGCCAAGAGGCAGGAGGTGAGCAGTTCTTC.

In its sample, this clonotype was seen a few times. V gene TRBV19 combines with J gene TRBJ1-6; 7 bases are shared with TRBD1. Trimming removed 5 bases from V and 6 bases from J; junction bases left unmatched: 7. There are 15 residues in the CDR3. Germline assignment: CDR1 LNHDA and CDR2 SQIVND (reference sequence). The CDR3 sequence: CASSPPRGSNSPLHF. In nucleotides, the CDR3 is TGTGCCAGTAGTCCACCCAGGGGGTCTAATTCACCCCTCCACTTT. The full variable domain, with the rest looked up from reference TRBV19 and TRBJ1-6, is DGGITQSPKYLFRKEGQNVTLSCEQNLNHDAMYWYRQDPGQGLRLIYYSQIVNDFQKGDIAEGYSVSREKKESFPLTVTSAQKNPTAFYLCASSPPRGSNSPLHFGNGTRLTVT.

This clonotype was detected many times. The V gene is TRBV25-1, the J gene TRBJ2-4; TRBD1 matches at 8 bases. V was clipped by 2 bases and J by 0 bases; unmatched bases: 0. CDR1 MGHDK and CDR2 SYGVNS come from the germline V gene. The CDR3 length is 15 residues. The CDR3 is CASSEDRGAKNIQYF. The CDR3 coding sequence is TGTGCCAGCAGTGAAGACAGGGGAGCCAAAAACATTCAGTACTTC.

The rearrangement uses TRBV28 and TRBJ2-7; 7 bases line up with TRBD1. Germline trimming cut 4 bases from V and 3 bases from J; bases unmatched to any gene: 6. CDR1 is MDHEN and CDR2 is SYDVKM in the germline V gene. CDR3 length: 14 residues. CDR3 sequence reads: CASSSYRGYYEQYF. For the CDR3, the DNA is TGTGCCAGCAGTTCATACAGGGGTTACTACGAGCAGTACTTC. Full variable domain (outside the CDR3, taken from reference TRBV28 and TRBJ2-7): DVKVTQSSRYLVKRTGEKVFLECVQDMDHENMFWYRQDPGLGLRLIYFSYDVKMKEKGDIPEGYSVSREKKERFSLILESASTNQTSMYLCASSSYRGYYEQYFGPGTRLTVT.

This clonotype was detected a few times. This chain uses TRBV7-6 with TRBJ1-4, with TRBD1 matching over 7 bases. Germline CDR1 SGHVS, CDR2 FNYEAQ. The CDR3 loop spans 16 amino acids. J lost 1 base, V lost 4 bases, and 6 bases had no gene match. CDR3 protein: CASSSDQGVTNEKLFF. The CDR3 DNA follows: TGTGCCAGCAGCTCTGATCAGGGGGTAACTAATGAAAAACTGTTTTTT.

This clonotype showed up just a few times. This chain connects TRBV10-3 to TRBJ1-1, with D uncertain. The length of the CDR3 is 15 residues. Trimming took off 8 bases at V and 5 bases at J, with 21 bases between the two ends. Per the germline V gene, CDR1 is ENHRY and CDR2 is SYGVKD. The CDR3 DNA sequence: TGTGCCATCGGCCCCCCTCAAGGGAAAGTTACTGAAGCTTTCTTT. It translates to CAIGPPQGKVTEAFF.

This clonotype came up many times. The J gene is TRBJ2-3, the V gene TRBV20-1; D gene uncertain. This CDR3 has 15 residues. Trimming pared 0 bases from V and 4 bases from J, leaving 14 bases between. Germline-derived CDR1 and CDR2 are DFQATT and SNEGSKA (reference sequence). The CDR3 sequence: CSARDFASGADTQYF. The CDR3 DNA follows: TGCAGTGCTAGAGACTTTGCCTCTGGCGCAGATACGCAGTATTTT.

This clonotype has more than one count but fewer than ten. This chain joins TRBV29-1 and TRBJ1-2, with 7 nucleotides matching TRBD1. After removal of 7 bases from V and 4 bases from J, the junction contained 12 bases not matched to a gene. Per germline, CDR1 SQVTM and CDR2 ANQGSEA. The length of the CDR3 is 14 residues. The CDR3 DNA reads TGCAGCGCCGACGCTCCGGGGACAGCCTATGGCTACACCTTC. This translates into CSADAPGTAYGYTF.

V and J are TRBV13 and TRBJ2-3, with D unresolved. V was shortened by 4 bases and J by 5 bases, with 19 bases between the two germline ends. Looked up from germline, CDR1 is PRHDT and CDR2 is FYEKMQ (reference sequence). The CDR3 is 16 amino acids. CDR3 sequence: CASSSRPGNDLDTQYF. In nucleotides, the CDR3 is TGTGCCAGCAGCTCTAGGCCGGGCAACGATTTAGATACGCAGTATTTT.

The chain joins TRBV4-1 to TRBJ1-2; 7 bases are a match to TRBD1. This CDR3 is built from 13 residues. Losses at the gene ends were 4 bases for V and 6 bases for J; bases not matched to a gene: 5. Looked up from germline, CDR1 is MGHRA and CDR2 is YSYEKL. The CDR3 DNA follows: TGCGCCAGCAGCCCTCCAGGGGGTAATGGCTACACCTTC. As protein: CASSPPGGNGYTF.

This clonotype was seen ten or more times. The CDR3 DNA reads as TGTGCCAGCAGCTTGGGGGAGGGGTACGAGCAGTACTTC. It translates to CASSLGEGYEQYF. This chain joins TRBV7-6 and TRBJ2-7; the match to TRBD2 covers 7 bases. Trimming at V came to 3 bases and at J to 4 bases, leaving 3 bases not matched to a gene. From germline, CDR1 is SGHVS and CDR2 FNYEAQ. The CDR3 covers 13 residues.

A few counts support this clonotype. The chain carries TRBV15 and TRBJ2-5; D uncertain. This CDR3 comprises 13 residues. Germline V gene sequence: CDR1 LNHNV, CDR2 YYDKDF (reference sequence). The V end lost 0 bases, the J end lost 5 bases, and 7 bases lay between the germline ends. DNA of the CDR3: TGTGCCACCAGCAGAGATTACCGGGAGACCCAGTACTTC. It encodes CATSRDYRETQYF.

A remark on this clonotype: This may arise from a read error, as a much more abundant clone is one base away. The rearrangement uses TRBV7-7 and TRBJ2-2, with a weak D call TRBD2 (6 bases). CDR1 is SSHAT, CDR2 FNYEAQ, per germline (reference sequence). CDR3 length equals 12 residues. For the CDR3, the DNA is TGTGCTAGCAGCCCTGGTCGCGGGGAGCAGTTTTTT. As protein: CASSPGRGEQFF.

In this sample, this clonotype turned up a few times. The chain employs TRBV2 and TRBJ2-1; 10 bases align to TRBD1. Germline CDR1 and CDR2: SNHLY and FYNNEI. The CDR3 sequence is 13 residues long. Trimming took 6 bases from V and 9 from J; bases not matched to a gene: 5. DNA of the CDR3: TGTGCCAGCAGGACAGGGGGCTCTGGTGAGCAGTTCTTC. It specifies CASRTGGSGEQFF.

The sample holds a few counts of this clonotype. The genes are TRBV18 and TRBJ2-3; D remains ambiguous. Germline V lookup: CDR1 KGHSH, CDR2 LQKENI. The CDR3 covers 14 residues. Trimming stripped 4 bases from V and 0 bases from J, with 8 bases between. The CDR3: CASSLDHSTDTQYF. The CDR3 region has the DNA TGTGCCAGCTCACTAGACCATAGCACAGATACGCAGTATTTT.

This clonotype came up a few times. The chain has TRBV27 and TRBJ1-6, with D unresolved. Deletions cut 3 bases from V and 5 bases from J, with 8 bases between. The CDR3 is 14 amino acids. Germline lookup yields CDR1 MNHEY and CDR2 SMNVEV (reference sequence). DNA of the CDR3: TGTGCCAGCAGTTTTGGAGGAGATAATTCACCCCTCCACTTT. This sequence encodes CASSFGGDNSPLHF.

This clonotype was recorded many times. The chain combines TRBV28 with TRBJ2-7; D gene uncertain. This CDR3 has 11 residues. V was trimmed by 2 bases and J by 5 bases, leaving 4 bases between them. Germline V CDR1 and CDR2: MDHEN, SYDVKM. This chain's CDR3 is CASSLGHEQYF. The CDR3 coding sequence is TGTGCCAGCAGTTTAGGCCACGAGCAGTACTTC. Supplemented by reference TRBV28 and TRBJ2-7, the full variable domain reads DVKVTQSSRYLVKRTGEKVFLECVQDMDHENMFWYRQDPGLGLRLIYFSYDVKMKEKGDIPEGYSVSREKKERFSLILESASTNQTSMYLCASSLGHEQYFGPGTRLTVT.

This clonotype was counted many times. V gene TRBV19 combines with J gene TRBJ2-1; D gene uncertain. Trimming left V 8 bases short and J 7 bases short, with 9 bases between. Germline V CDR1 and CDR2: LNHDA, SQIVND (reference sequence). CDR3 length: 11 residues. CDR3 region: CASQRWNEQFF. In DNA, the CDR3 is TGTGCCAGTCAAAGGTGGAATGAGCAGTTCTTC. Full variable domain (remainder filled in from reference TRBV19 and TRBJ2-1): DGGITQSPKYLFRKEGQNVTLSCEQNLNHDAMYWYRQDPGQGLRLIYYSQIVNDFQKGDIAEGYSVSREKKESFPLTVTSAQKNPTAFYLCASQRWNEQFFGPGTRLTVL.

The V call is TRBV9, the J call TRBJ1-4; 7 nucleotides align to TRBD1. This CDR3 has 13 amino acids. The ends lost 2 bases at V and 8 bases at J; junction bases unmatched: 3. Germline V gene lookup returns CDR1 SGDLS and CDR2 YYNGEE. DNA for the CDR3: TGTGCCAGCAGCGTCGACAGGGACGAAAAACTGTTTTTT. Translating gives CASSVDRDEKLFF.

This clonotype was observed a handful of times. V and J are TRBV6-2 or TRBV6-3 and TRBJ1-5; 7 bases agree with TRBD1. The CDR3 has 12 amino acids. CDR1 is MNHEY and CDR2 is SVGEGT in the germline V gene. The V and J ends lost 8 bases and 2 bases, in that order; junction bases with no gene match: 0. As DNA, the CDR3 is TGTGCCAGCGGACAGGGCAATCAGCCCCAGCATTTT. Protein: CASGQGNQPQHF.

The V call is TRBV6-5, the J call TRBJ1-1; 10 positions agree with TRBD1. Trimming cost V 0 bases and J 4 bases; bases outside gene matches: 2. The CDR3 consists of 15 residues. Germline CDR1 MNHEY, CDR2 SVGAGI. The CDR3 is CASSYSTGGPTEAFF. For the CDR3, the DNA is TGTGCCAGCAGTTACTCGACAGGGGGCCCCACTGAAGCTTTCTTT.

This clonotype appeared a few times. The chain uses TRBV19 and TRBJ1-5; possible D gene TRBD1, 5 bases. The CDR3 sequence is 15 residues long. The germline V gene encodes CDR1 LNHDA and CDR2 SQIVND (reference sequence). Trimming took off 7 bases at V and 4 bases at J, with 17 bases between the two ends. The CDR3 DNA follows: TGTGCCAGTACGATTCAGGGACCGGCTAATCAGCCCCAGCATTTT. It translates to CASTIQGPANQPQHF.

This clonotype has ten or more counts. This chain links TRBV6-2 or TRBV6-3 with TRBJ2-7, with D perhaps matching TRBD1 (5 bases). V was shortened by 6 bases and J by 3 bases, with 12 bases between the two germline ends. Germline CDR1 and CDR2: MNHEY and SVGEGT. The CDR3 runs to 13 residues. The CDR3 region is CASSRQIYYEQYF. For the CDR3, the DNA is TGTGCCAGCAGCAGACAGATATACTACGAGCAGTACTTC.

This clonotype was detected ten times or more. The gene calls are TRBV29-1 and TRBJ1-1, with unresolved D. Germline V CDR1 and CDR2: SQVTM, ANQGSEA. This CDR3 has 10 residues. V was clipped by 8 bases and J by 1 base, with 5 bases between them. The CDR3 DNA sequence: TGCAGCCCTTCGAACACTGAAGCTTTCTTT. It specifies CSPSNTEAFF.

This clonotype was detected ten times or more. This sequence joins TRBV11-2 and TRBJ2-1, with 12 bases identical to TRBD2. The CDR3 is made up of 15 amino acids. The germline CDR1 and CDR2 sequences are SGHAT and FQNNGV. V lost 9 bases to trimming and J lost 5 bases; unmatched junction nucleotides: 8. This chain's CDR3 is CASSLGLAGNNEQFF. As DNA, the CDR3 is TGTGCCAGTAGCCTCGGACTAGCGGGGAACAATGAGCAGTTCTTC.

The chain has TRBV19 and TRBJ1-1; possible D gene TRBD1, 6 bases. The V gene lost 4 bases and the J gene lost 2 bases, with 11 bases spanning the gap. Per the germline V gene, CDR1 is LNHDA and CDR2 is SQIVND (reference sequence). The CDR3 runs to 14 residues. CDR3: CASSTQGGNTEAFF. The CDR3 DNA is TGTGCCAGTAGTACACAGGGCGGCAACACTGAAGCTTTCTTT.

This clonotype was recorded at least ten times. The V call is TRBV7-2, the J call TRBJ1-2; TRBD1 matches 9 bases. The CDR3 runs 15 residues. Germline V lookup: CDR1 SGHTA, CDR2 FQGNSA. The V and J ends lost 6 bases and 3 bases, in that order; junction bases with no gene match: 8. The CDR3 region is CASSPQGARDYGYTF. CDR3 DNA sequence: TGTGCCAGCAGTCCACAGGGGGCGCGGGACTATGGCTACACCTTC.

For this clonotype: The germline gene is not matched at one end of the junction; a read error may be the cause. V and J are TRBV29-1 and TRBJ1-2, with D possibly matching TRBD1 (5 bases). The CDR3 is 14 residues long. Germline V gene lookup returns CDR1 SQVTM and CDR2 ANQGSEA. The CDR3 nucleotides read TGCAGCGTGGTACGAGTTTCGGGGCTGTATGACTACACCTTC. It encodes CSVVRVSGLYDYTF.

Details on this clonotype: One junction end disagrees with the germline gene, perhaps due to a read error. V is TRBV20-1 and J is TRBJ2-7; 8 bases map to TRBD2. The V gene's germline CDR1 is DFQATT and CDR2 SNEGSKA (reference sequence). This CDR3 comprises 13 residues. CDR3 DNA: TGCTGTGCCATAGCGGGGAGCTCCTACGAGCAGTACTTC. Encoded protein: CCAIAGSSYEQYF.

This clonotype showed up just a few times. This chain links TRBV11-2 with TRBJ2-7, with 10 bases matching TRBD1. Germline CDR1 is SGHAT and CDR2 is FQNNGV. CDR3 length equals 15 residues. V dropped 2 bases and J dropped 10; count of bases not matched to a gene: 11. The CDR3 reads CASSLLGDRGTEQYF. CDR3 in DNA: TGTGCCAGCAGCTTACTGGGGGACAGGGGAACCGAACAGTACTTC.

There are many counts of this clonotype. In DNA, the CDR3 is TGTGCCAGCAGTATAAACAACAGGGACGAGCAGTACTTC. Translation gives CASSINNRDEQYF. The chain has TRBV28 and TRBJ2-7; tentative D call: TRBD1 (6 bases). Per the germline V gene, CDR1 is MDHEN and CDR2 is SYDVKM. V lost 5 bases and J lost 5, with 13 bases in between. The CDR3 runs 13 residues. Together with reference TRBV28 and TRBJ2-7, the CDR3 gives the full variable domain: DVKVTQSSRYLVKRTGEKVFLECVQDMDHENMFWYRQDPGLGLRLIYFSYDVKMKEKGDIPEGYSVSREKKERFSLILESASTNQTSMYLCASSINNRDEQYFGPGTRLTVT.

Worth noting for this clonotype: With a much larger clone just one base away, this may be a read error. DNA for the CDR3: TGCGCCAGCAGCTTGGGTGGCGCGGGTCATGATGGCTACACCTTC. This gives the protein CASSLGGAGHDGYTF. The chain employs TRBV5-1 and TRBJ1-2, with no clear D. CDR1 SGHRS and CDR2 YFSETQ come from the germline V gene. The CDR3 extends over 15 amino acids. V was pared by 0 bases and J by 6 bases, with 15 bases between.